These 20 T cell receptor beta chains share one sample of origin, sequenced in a study of cytomegalovirus exposure and HLA in healthy donors. A multiplex PCR was run with 60 Vbeta primers and 13 Jbeta primers. Libraries were prepared by immunoSEQ multiplex PCR; TCRdb keeps only in-frame clonotypes and omits some of them. The table has about 200,000 clones, about 81% seen once. Material: PBMCs. All receptors come from a man aged 40-49 years in good health and CMV-seropositive.

The table lists this clone with a count of one. The chain has TRBV2 and TRBJ1-5; weak D call: TRBD1 (5 bases). The CDR3 contains 17 residues. Between the trimmed V and J ends, which lost 4 bases and 2 bases, there was a span of 18 bases. In germline, CDR1 is SNHLY, CDR2 FYNNEI. CDR3 nucleotides: TGTGCCAGCAGTGCCCAGAGTCGGGGGACTGGCAATCAGCCCCAGCATTTT. Residues: CASSAQSRGTGNQPQHF. The entire variable domain, with the rest obtained from reference TRBV2 and TRBJ1-5, is as follows: EPEVTQTPSHQVTQMGQEVILRCVPISNHLYFYWYRQILGQKVEFLVSFYNNEISEKSEIFDDQFSVERPDGSNFTLKIRSTKLEDSAMYFCASSAQSRGTGNQPQHFGDGTRLSIL.

This sequence joins TRBV9 and TRBJ2-5; a possible D gene is TRBD2 (5 bases). The CDR3 contains 14 residues. V was pared by 5 bases and J by 5 bases, with 16 bases between. CDR1 is SGDLS and CDR2 is YYNGEE in the germline V gene. The CDR3 DNA follows: TGTGCCAGCAGTGCCAGCTCGGCGGGTGAGACCCAGTACTTC. Amino acids: CASSASSAGETQYF.

As to this clone: An end of the junction does not agree with germline; a read error may underlie this. The identical CDR3 is also encoded by other nucleotide sequences in the sample. The gene calls are TRBV18 and TRBJ1-2; TRBD1 might be the D (5 bases). The CDR3 runs to 16 residues. Germline V lookup: CDR1 KGHSH, CDR2 LQKENI. This chain's CDR3 is CASSPLTGEKNYGYTF. The CDR3 bases are TGTGCCAGCTCACCACTTACAGGCGAAAAGAACTATGGTTACACCTTC. The full variable domain, rest sourced from reference TRBV18 and TRBJ1-2, is NAGVMQNPRHLVRRRGQEARLRCSPMKGHSHVYWYRQLPEEGLKFMVYLQKENIIDESGMPKERFSAEFPKEGPSILRIQQVVRGDSAAYFCASSPLTGEKNYGYTFGSGTRLTVV.

The J gene is TRBJ1-1, the V gene TRBV7-6, with D tentatively TRBD1 (5 bases). This CDR3 is 17 amino acids long. CDR1 and CDR2 (germline): SGHVS, FNYEAQ. The V end was cut by 1 base, the J end by 1 base, with 16 bases between. CDR3 DNA: TGTGCCAGCAGCTTAGTTCCGGGACTAATAGGGAACACTGAAGCTTTCTTT. Protein sequence: CASSLVPGLIGNTEAFF. The full variable domain, its missing parts supplied by reference TRBV7-6 and TRBJ1-1, is GAGVSQSPRYKVTKRGQDVALRCDPISGHVSLYWYRQALGQGPEFLTYFNYEAQQDKSGLPNDRFSAERPEGSISTLTIQRTEQRDSAMYRCASSLVPGLIGNTEAFFGQGTRLTVV.

This chain uses TRBV30 with TRBJ2-7, with D uncertain. This CDR3 is built from 12 residues. Deletions cut 1 base from V and 6 bases from J, with 10 bases between. Looked up from germline, CDR1 is GTSNPN and CDR2 is SVGIG (reference sequence). DNA of the CDR3: TGTGCCTGGAGTGAAATCCTAGGCGAGCAGTACGTC. Translation: CAWSEILGEQYV.

This chain joins TRBV5-1 and TRBJ2-3; 7 bases agree with TRBD2. The CDR3 totals 12 residues. V shed 6 bases and J 5 bases; nucleotides not matched to a gene: 3. Germline CDR1 SGHRS, CDR2 YFSETQ. This CDR3 is CASTSGGDTQYF. CDR3 nucleotide sequence: TGCGCCAGCACTAGCGGTGGAGATACGCAGTATTTT.

The rearrangement joins TRBV2 to TRBJ2-1; 10 bases map to TRBD2. Germline loops: CDR1 SNHLY, CDR2 FYNNEI. CDR3 length: 16 residues. Germline trimming cut 6 bases from V and 3 bases from J; bases unmatched to any gene: 8. The CDR3 sequence: CASRAPLAGDYNEQFF. CDR3 in DNA: TGTGCCAGCAGGGCCCCTCTAGCGGGAGACTACAATGAGCAGTTCTTC.

This clone was seen once. The CDR3 here is CASSLARQSSGNTIYF. The CDR3 DNA is TGTGCCAGCAGCTTAGCGCGACAGAGCTCTGGAAACACCATATATTTT. This rearrangement joins TRBV7-4 to TRBJ1-3, with D possibly matching TRBD1 (5 bases). Looked up from germline, CDR1 is SGHVT and CDR2 is SQSDAQ. This CDR3 has 16 amino acids. V lost 0 bases, J lost 0 bases, and 9 bases lay in between.

The gene calls are TRBV5-1 and TRBJ2-5; possible D gene TRBD1, 6 bases. Germline CDR1 SGHRS, CDR2 YFSETQ. Between the trimmed V and J ends, which lost 5 bases and 1 base, there was a span of 15 bases. The CDR3 is 15 residues long. CDR3: CASRWGPRGQETQYF. CDR3 nucleotides: TGCGCCAGCAGATGGGGGCCCCGCGGCCAAGAGACCCAGTACTTC.

The chain recombines TRBV2 with TRBJ2-1; TRBD2 agrees at 10 bases. Germline CDR1 SNHLY, CDR2 FYNNEI. The V segment lost 2 bases and the J segment 3 bases; nucleotides outside the gene matches: 1. This CDR3 has 15 amino acids. CDR3 region: CASSELAGVYNEQFF. The CDR3 DNA is TGTGCCAGCAGTGAACTAGCGGGAGTCTACAATGAGCAGTTCTTC.

The table lists this clone with a count of one. The CDR3 sequence: CAISSYTGYEQFF. CDR3 in DNA: TGTGCCATCAGTTCCTACACGGGATATGAGCAGTTCTTC. This chain joins TRBV10-3 and TRBJ2-1; weak D call: TRBD2 (5 bases). Per the germline V gene, CDR1 is ENHRY and CDR2 is SYGVKD. CDR3 length: 13 residues. V lost 5 bases to trimming and J lost 8 bases, with 13 bases between them.

This chain uses TRBV29-1 with TRBJ2-3, with D unclear. Germline V CDR1 and CDR2: SQVTM, ANQGSEA. Trimming stripped 4 bases from V and 2 bases from J, with 16 bases between. This CDR3 spans 15 amino acids. The CDR3 sequence: CSVAFSRIFTDTQYF. In DNA form, the CDR3 reads TGCAGCGTTGCGTTTTCTAGGATTTTCACAGATACGCAGTATTTT.

The J gene is TRBJ1-1, the V gene TRBV6-1, with 10 bases aligning to TRBD1. CDR3 size: 16 residues. Germline CDR1 reads MNHNS; CDR2 reads SASEGT. Trimming at V came to 1 base and at J to 6 bases, leaving 8 bases not matched to a gene. CDR3 nucleotides: TGTGCCAGCAGTGAAGTCGTGTTAGGGACAGGGGCTGAAGCTTTCTTT. Its translation is CASSEVVLGTGAEAFF.

The V and J genes are TRBV7-6 and TRBJ2-7, with 11 bases aligning to TRBD2. Trimming at V came to 5 bases and at J to 6 bases, leaving 12 bases not matched to a gene. The CDR3 length is 16 residues. Looked up from germline, CDR1 is SGHVS and CDR2 is FNYEAQ. DNA of the CDR3: TGTGCCAGCAGCGGAAACATAGCGGGAGGGCCGTCCGAGCAGTACTTC. Translating it yields CASSGNIAGGPSEQYF. Filled out from reference TRBV7-6 and TRBJ2-7, the complete variable domain reads GAGVSQSPRYKVTKRGQDVALRCDPISGHVSLYWYRQALGQGPEFLTYFNYEAQQDKSGLPNDRFSAERPEGSISTLTIQRTEQRDSAMYRCASSGNIAGGPSEQYFGPGTRLTVT.

As for this clone: One end of the junction is discordant with germline, which a read error may explain. Other DNA sequences in the same sample also yield this CDR3. The genes are TRBV13 and TRBJ1-1, with 7 bases fitting TRBD1. The CDR3 loop spans 14 amino acids. Germline CDR1 is PRHDT and CDR2 is FYEKMQ (reference sequence). The CDR3 region is CASSLGTVNTEAFF. CDR3 DNA sequence: TGTGCCAGCAGCCTCGGGACAGTGAACACTGAGGCTTTCTTT.

The V gene is TRBV4-1, the J gene TRBJ2-7; TRBD2 is a possible D gene (6 bases). Between the trimmed V and J ends, which lost 1 base and 1 base, there was a span of 8 bases. The CDR3 has 14 residues. The germline V gene has CDR1 MGHRA and CDR2 YSYEKL. In nucleotides, the CDR3 is TGCGCCAGCAGCCAAGCGACTAGTTCCTACGAGCAGTACTTC. Amino acid sequence: CASSQATSSYEQYF.

J is TRBJ2-1 and V is TRBV7-8; 13 nucleotides match TRBD2. The CDR3 contains 17 residues. V lost 6 bases and J lost 3; bases outside the gene matches: 8. Germline CDR1 reads SGHVS; CDR2 reads FQNEAQ. This CDR3 reads CASSQGLAGVLYNEQFF. The CDR3, as DNA: TGTGCCAGCAGTCAAGGACTAGCGGGAGTTCTCTACAATGAGCAGTTCTTC.

This clone has more than one count but fewer than ten. This sequence joins TRBV29-1 and TRBJ2-7; perhaps TRBD1 as D (5 bases). CDR1 is SQVTM and CDR2 is ANQGSEA in the germline V gene. The CDR3 sequence is 13 residues long. Between the trimmed V and J ends, which lost 2 bases and 2 bases, there was a span of 10 bases. DNA of the CDR3: TGCAGCGTTGAAAAGGCAGGGACCTACGAGCAGTACTTC. Encoded protein: CSVEKAGTYEQYF.

The chain has TRBV10-3 and TRBJ1-2; D call uncertain. This CDR3 comprises 17 residues. Between the trimmed V and J ends, which lost 0 bases and 0 bases, there was a span of 14 bases. Per the germline V gene, CDR1 is ENHRY and CDR2 is SYGVKD. The CDR3 sequence is CAISESIFPRTNYGYTF. DNA for the CDR3: TGTGCCATCAGTGAGTCGATTTTCCCCAGGACTAACTATGGCTACACCTTC.

The chain recombines TRBV5-8 with TRBJ2-3, with 8 bases identical to TRBD1. This CDR3 has 15 amino acids. From germline, CDR1 is SGHTS and CDR2 YDEGEE. V gave up 1 base and J gave up 3 bases; unmatched junction bases: 4. The CDR3 nucleotides are TGTGCCAGCAGCTTGCCCAGGGGGCGGACAGATACGCAGTATTTT. Amino acids: CASSLPRGRTDTQYF.